This TCR beta chain was captured in a study of Ad26.COV2.S vaccination and SARS-CoV-2 variants. Treatment indicated: some 19 received Ad26.COV2.S at low or high dose, single or two shots; about 5 received placebo; per-sample allocation not given. Sample collection was performed on day 63 after the first vaccine or placebo injection. Germline loops: CDR1 SGHRS, CDR2 YFSETQ. This CDR3 is 16 amino acids long. The V end was cut by 5 bases, the J end by 0 bases, with 14 bases between. Produced via immunoSEQ multiplex PCR; TCRdb's table is partial and in-frame only. The sample lists about 350,000 clones, about 86% seen once, with around 11% in the top ten.

Here the sequenced sample was peripheral blood, taken in a trial of Ad26.COV2.S vaccine versus placebo. This TCR derives from a person between 18 and 65 years old who received the Ad26.COV2.S COVID-19 vaccine or a placebo. V gene TRBV5-1 combines with J gene TRBJ2-2; the D gene could be TRBD1 or TRBD2 (6 bases each). Written as DNA, the CDR3 is TGCGCCAGCAGTTTTGGGGGGCCGGCGAACACCGGGGAGCTGTTTTTT. This translates into CASSFGGPANTGELFF.